The next 4 T cell receptor beta chains were all read from a single sample in a study of blood T cell repertoires in COVID-19. Sequencing was performed with immunoSEQ multiplex PCR; in TCRdb, only in-frame clones are kept and a portion is missing. The sample gives 100,000 to 150,000 clones, around 87% of which show up once; approximately 8.1% is in the top ten. Sequenced: peripheral blood. The receptor source for this set is a man in his fifties or sixties with acute or convalescent COVID-19.

This clone was observed a few times. The rearrangement uses TRBV24-1 and TRBJ2-7; no clear D gene. Germline CDR1 and CDR2: KGHDR and SFDVKD. V was clipped by 7 bases and J by 0 bases, with 18 bases between them. The CDR3 sequence is 16 residues long. CDR3: CATSTPSGLPSYEQYF. The DNA of the CDR3 is TGTGCCACCAGCACCCCGTCAGGTCTCCCCTCCTACGAGCAGTACTTC.

The rearrangement uses TRBV7-7 and TRBJ2-5, with D possibly TRBD2 on 5 matching bases. Germline V CDR1 and CDR2: SSHAT, FNYEAQ (reference sequence). This CDR3 is 14 amino acids long. With 5 bases removed from V and 0 bases from J, the gap between germline ends came to 10 bases. The CDR3, as DNA: TGTGCCAGCAGCCTGGGAGTGTACCAAGAGACCCAGTACTTC. Amino acid sequence: CASSLGVYQETQYF.

This chain links TRBV21-1 with TRBJ1-4; the DNA was not used to check the table's D call, TRBD1. TRBV21-1 is annotated as a pseudogene. This CDR3 is built from 16 residues. This CDR3 is CASSKEGTGHNEKLFF. As DNA, the CDR3 is TGTGCCAGCAGCAAAGAGGGGACAGGGCATAATGAAAAACTGTTTTTT.

This chain links TRBV6-4 with TRBJ2-2; D uncertain. Trimming removed 3 bases at V and 2 bases at J, with 13 bases between. The CDR3 length is 16 residues. CDR1 is MRHNA and CDR2 is SNTAGT in the germline V gene. The CDR3 is CASSDTPKTNTGELFF. DNA for the CDR3: TGTGCCAGCAGTGATACTCCCAAAACTAACACCGGGGAGCTGTTTTTT.